The TCR beta chain described here comes from a study of early T cells in non-severe SARS-CoV-2 infection. Each CDR3 protein gets one entry after TCRdb re-called the 5' RACE reads with MiXCR. The table records roughly 42,000 distinct CDR3 sequences, more than 10% of them present only once. Input material: whole blood. This clonotype was sampled from an adult who was a healthcare worker with PCR-confirmed SARS-CoV-2 infection or an uninfected control (not recorded which).

The CDR3 reads CASSPRTLYGYTF. The CDR3 DNA is TGTGCCAGCTCCCCAAGGACTCTCTATGGCTACACCTTC. The V and J genes are TRBV28 and TRBJ1-2; no clear D gene. Germline-derived CDR1 and CDR2 are MDHEN and SYDVKM. The V gene lost 8 bases and the J gene lost 4 bases, with 14 bases spanning the gap. The CDR3 totals 13 residues.